This TCR beta chain came from a study of blood T cell repertoires in COVID-19 (dated by TCRdb to about 2020). A note on the overall study: Collaborator samples came from the United States, Italy and Spain and covered acute and convalescent phases of COVID-19. Where HLA class I and class II types were available, the types were taken from metadata supplied by the sample provider, not from assay-based typing. A de-identified subject ID, COVID-19 status, age in years and sex were almost always included in the sample metadata. Samples were obtained from the ongoing ImmuneRACE study (first 160 participants) and from over 1,000 subjects provided by 6 global collaborators. The prospective study material was composed of cDNA or gDNA derived from T cells, B-cell-depleted T cells, or PBMCs. Deeply sampled blood TCRbeta repertoires from subjects exposed to, actively infected with, or recovered from COVID-19 were included in the dataset. The repertoires were released in a freely available public database intended as a resource for research on the immune response to SARS-CoV-2.

Participants in the prospective study were enrolled through a virtual design, were aged 18 to 89 years, and lived in 24 United States geographic areas. To assign participants to cohorts, the prospective study relied on clinical history that participants themselves reported in a screening survey and a study questionnaire. Recovered participants in ImmuneRACE Cohort 3 were defined by two consecutive negative NP/OP PCR tests, clearance by a healthcare professional, or resolution of symptoms. Mobile phlebotomists in the prospective study collected whole blood, serum and a nasopharyngeal or oropharyngeal swab from every participant. Prospective study participants could optionally give additional blood draws and questionnaires over an approximately two-month period. Before DNA extraction, prospective study blood samples were shipped either frozen or at room temperature. TCRbeta CDR3 regions were amplified from genomic DNA using the immunoSEQ Assay, a bias-controlled multiplex PCR. For the original study's pipeline: The number of nucleated cells in each sample was estimated from the amplification of reference gene primers within the assay. Sequence reads were collapsed and filtered to measure the absolute abundance of every unique TCRbeta CDR3 rearrangement. For each sample, productive Simpson clonality was calculated as the square root of Simpson's diversity index over productive rearrangements. As stored in TCRdb, this immuneACCESS dataset retains in-frame rearrangements with V and J assigned. A fraction of the clones does not appear; measured against another copy, unresolved V genes explain less than half of the discrepancy, and the remainder lacks a known reason. Clonal size and the V and J genes are those of that table, whereas D and trimming came from the DNA. Within this sample are a few hundred thousand clones, with around nine tenths of them counted one time only. The ten biggest clones cover under 6% of the sample.

Deletion took 6 bases off V and 5 bases off J, with a span of 11 bases between the germline ends. The CDR3 spans 13 residues, from the cysteine through the phenylalanine. The sequence is cut down to CDR3 DNA, 39 bases in frame from base 1. Via the germline V gene (reference sequence), CDR1 is SEHNR and CDR2 FQNEAQ. For this clone: This clone's antigen is unknown. Base qualities are not provided; no much larger clone lies one nucleotide away.

General study outcomes and caveats: The quantity of clinical and demographic metadata differed by source and by participant and was supplied without curation.

The TCR was taken from a woman in her twenties or thirties who had recovered from COVID-19. Recombination linked TRBV7-9 to TRBJ2-1, and TRBD1 may be the D gene, going by 6 matching bases. Sequences were obtained from PBMCs or T cells enriched from blood (not recorded which). CDR3 region: CASSWTADNEQFF. In nucleotide form, the sequence is TGTGCCAGCAGTTGGACAGCTGACAATGAGCAGTTCTTC.